This T cell receptor (beta chain) was documented in a study of cytomegalovirus exposure and HLA in healthy donors. General study points: Overall, about 160 TCR beta chains were annotated as cytomegalovirus-associated.

Vbeta (60) and Jbeta (13) primers were used in the PCR. Here immunoSEQ multiplex PCR was the method, and the copy in TCRdb shows in-frame clones only, minus some. The table has tens of thousands of clones, roughly 70% seen once. Turning to this clone: Antigen specificity is unknown.

The germline V gene encodes CDR1 MNHEY and CDR2 SMNVEV (reference sequence). This CDR3 spans 15 amino acids. The ends were cut back, 0 bases at V and 2 bases at J, with 11 bases in the middle. This receptor was obtained from a woman in her twenties or thirties in good health and CMV-seronegative. This chain links TRBV27 with TRBJ2-7; D might be TRBD1 (6 bases). Sample: PBMCs. The chain's CDR3 is CASSLSSGHPYEQYF. The CDR3 DNA reads TGTGCCAGCAGTTTATCATCGGGACACCCCTACGAGCAGTACTTC.